These 5 T cell receptor beta chains came from one sample sequenced in a study of blood T cell repertoires in COVID-19. Profiled with immunoSEQ multiplex PCR; TCRdb holds only in-frame clones, not every one. The sample yields around 300,000 clones, around 81% seen once. Sequenced sample: peripheral blood. Receptor source: a woman between 45 and 60 years old with active or convalescent COVID-19.

This clone has a count of ten or more. The V and J genes are TRBV27 and TRBJ1-6; 7 bases are shared with TRBD1. Trimming took 7 bases from V and 1 from J; bases not matched to a gene: 1. This CDR3 contains 14 residues. In germline, CDR1 is MNHEY, CDR2 SMNVEV (reference sequence). This CDR3 reads CASTGGSYNSPLHF. CDR3 sequence (DNA): TGTGCCAGCACAGGGGGGTCCTATAATTCACCCCTCCACTTT.

V gene TRBV7-6 combines with J gene TRBJ2-1; 13 bases match TRBD2. With V trimmed by 3 bases and J by 2 bases, 4 bases remained unmatched. Per germline, CDR1 SGHVS and CDR2 FNYEAQ. The CDR3 contains 17 residues. CDR3 region: CASSLWTSGRAYNEQFF. CDR3 nucleotides: TGTGCCAGCAGCTTGTGGACTAGCGGGAGAGCCTACAATGAGCAGTTCTTC.

The chain carries TRBV7-9 and TRBJ1-4; D might be TRBD1 (5 bases). Germline CDR1 is SEHNR and CDR2 is FQNEAQ (reference sequence). The CDR3 is 14 amino acids. V lost 5 bases and J lost 7, with 14 bases in between. As DNA, the CDR3 is TGTGCCAGCAGCCCTATCGGGGGGGTTGAAAAACTGTTTTTT. Protein: CASSPIGGVEKLFF.

This chain joins TRBV5-1 and TRBJ2-1; 10 bases match TRBD2. V lost 2 bases and J lost 10; bases outside the gene matches: 24. This CDR3 has 20 amino acids. Germline V gene data show CDR1 as SGHRS and CDR2 as YFSETQ. Here the CDR3 reads CASSFGTASRWLAGVPEQFF. The CDR3, as DNA: TGCGCCAGCAGCTTTGGGACAGCCTCCCGGTGGCTAGCGGGAGTCCCCGAGCAGTTCTTC.

J is TRBJ2-7 and V is TRBV19; 10 nucleotides line up with TRBD2. CDR1 and CDR2 from the germline V gene are LNHDA and SQIVND (reference sequence). Germline trimming cut 10 bases from V and 3 bases from J; bases unmatched to any gene: 6. CDR3 size: 13 residues. The CDR3 loop is CATSSGRGYEQYF. Written as DNA, the CDR3 is TGTGCCACCTCCAGCGGGAGGGGCTACGAGCAGTACTTC.